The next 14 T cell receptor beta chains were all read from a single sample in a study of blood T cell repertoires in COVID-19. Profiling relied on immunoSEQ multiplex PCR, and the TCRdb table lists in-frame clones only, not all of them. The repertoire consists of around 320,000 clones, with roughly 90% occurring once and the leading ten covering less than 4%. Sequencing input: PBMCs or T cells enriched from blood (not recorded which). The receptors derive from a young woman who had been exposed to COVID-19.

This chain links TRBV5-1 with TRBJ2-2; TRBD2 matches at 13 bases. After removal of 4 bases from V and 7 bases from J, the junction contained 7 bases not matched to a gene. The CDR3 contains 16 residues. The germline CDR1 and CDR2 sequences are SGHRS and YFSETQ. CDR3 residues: CASSPPTSGGNGELFF. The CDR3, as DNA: TGCGCCAGCAGCCCACCGACTAGCGGGGGGAACGGGGAGCTGTTTTTT.

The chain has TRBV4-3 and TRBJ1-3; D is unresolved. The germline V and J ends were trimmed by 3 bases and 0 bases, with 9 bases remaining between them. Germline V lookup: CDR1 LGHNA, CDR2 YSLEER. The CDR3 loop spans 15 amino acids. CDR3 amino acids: CASSHVESSGNTIYF. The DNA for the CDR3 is TGCGCCAGCAGCCACGTGGAGAGCTCTGGAAACACCATATATTTT.

The CDR3 reads CARSPAASGGETQYF. CDR3 nucleotide sequence: TGTGCCAGAAGCCCAGCCGCTAGCGGGGGTGAGACCCAGTACTTC. The chain has TRBV7-5 and TRBJ2-5; the table calls TRBD2, which could not be checked here. TRBV7-5 is designated a pseudogene. This CDR3 contains 15 residues.

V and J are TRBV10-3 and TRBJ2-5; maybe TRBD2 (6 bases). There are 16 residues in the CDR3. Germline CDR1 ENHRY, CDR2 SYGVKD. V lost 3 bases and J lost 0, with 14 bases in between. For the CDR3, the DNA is TGTGCCATCAGTGACTCCGGTCGGGGGTACCAAGAGACCCAGTACTTC. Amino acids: CAISDSGRGYQETQYF.

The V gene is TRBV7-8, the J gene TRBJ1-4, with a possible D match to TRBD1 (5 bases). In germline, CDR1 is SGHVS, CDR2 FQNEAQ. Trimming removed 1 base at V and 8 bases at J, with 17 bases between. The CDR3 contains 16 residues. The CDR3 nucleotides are TGTGCCAGCAGCTTAGTAATTGGGGGGGACGGGGAAAAACTGTTTTTT. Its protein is CASSLVIGGDGEKLFF.

The CDR3 region has the DNA TGTGCCAGTAGTATCGACAGGGGGCTTGACTATGGCTACACCTTC. This gives the protein CASSIDRGLDYGYTF. V is TRBV19 and J is TRBJ1-2, with 10 bases matching TRBD1. The V gene's germline CDR1 is LNHDA and CDR2 SQIVND (reference sequence). The CDR3 loop spans 15 amino acids. The junction had 4 bases not matched to a gene; V was cut back by 3 bases and J by 3 bases.

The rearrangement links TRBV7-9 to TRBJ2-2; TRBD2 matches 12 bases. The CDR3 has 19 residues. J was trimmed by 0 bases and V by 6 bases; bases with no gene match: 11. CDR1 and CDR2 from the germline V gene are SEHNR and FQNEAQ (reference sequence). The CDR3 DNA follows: TGTGCCAGCAGGAAAACGGGACTAGCGGGCTACACGAACACCGGGGAGCTGTTTTTT. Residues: CASRKTGLAGYTNTGELFF.

The CDR3 is CASSQDAGFGYTF. The CDR3 DNA sequence: TGTGCCAGCAGCCAAGATGCGGGATTTGGCTACACCTTC. The chain has TRBV3-1 (or the pseudogene TRBV3-2) and TRBJ1-2; D ambiguous. This CDR3 is built from 13 residues. V was cut by 0 bases and J by 7 bases, with 9 bases left in between. The V gene's germline CDR1 is LGHDT and CDR2 YNNKEL (reference sequence).

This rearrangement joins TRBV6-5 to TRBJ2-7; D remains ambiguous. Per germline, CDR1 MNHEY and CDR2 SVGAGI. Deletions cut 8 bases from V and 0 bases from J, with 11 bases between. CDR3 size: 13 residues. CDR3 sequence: CASLARGSYEQYF. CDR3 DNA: TGTGCCAGCTTGGCCCGAGGCTCCTACGAGCAGTACTTC.

The CDR3 region has the DNA TGTGCTAGTGGTTTGGGACAGGTCACAGATACGCAGTATTTT. Residues: CASGLGQVTDTQYF. The chain employs TRBV12-5 and TRBJ2-3, with a tentative D call TRBD1 (6 bases). Trimming took 1 base from V and 2 from J, leaving 7 bases between them. The germline V gene has CDR1 LGHNT and CDR2 FRNRAP. This CDR3 is 14 amino acids long.

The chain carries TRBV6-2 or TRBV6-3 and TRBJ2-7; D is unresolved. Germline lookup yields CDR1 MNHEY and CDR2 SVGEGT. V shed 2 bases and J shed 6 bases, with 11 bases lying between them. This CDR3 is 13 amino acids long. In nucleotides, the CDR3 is TGTGCCAGCAGTTACGGAGCGTCGGTCGAGCAGTACTTC. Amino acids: CASSYGASVEQYF.

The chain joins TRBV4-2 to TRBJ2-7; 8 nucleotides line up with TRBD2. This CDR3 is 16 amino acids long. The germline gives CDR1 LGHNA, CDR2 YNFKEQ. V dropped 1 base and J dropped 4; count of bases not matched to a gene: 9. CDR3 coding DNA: TGTGCCAGCAGCCAAGCTATTTCGGGGGGGCCGTACGAGCAGTACTTC. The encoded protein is CASSQAISGGPYEQYF.

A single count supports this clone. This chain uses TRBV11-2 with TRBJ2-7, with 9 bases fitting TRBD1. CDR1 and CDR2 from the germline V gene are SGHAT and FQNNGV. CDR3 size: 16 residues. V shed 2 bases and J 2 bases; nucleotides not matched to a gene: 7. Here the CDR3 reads CASSLSLGQGPYEQYF. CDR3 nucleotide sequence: TGTGCCAGCAGCTTATCCCTAGGACAGGGGCCCTACGAGCAGTACTTC.

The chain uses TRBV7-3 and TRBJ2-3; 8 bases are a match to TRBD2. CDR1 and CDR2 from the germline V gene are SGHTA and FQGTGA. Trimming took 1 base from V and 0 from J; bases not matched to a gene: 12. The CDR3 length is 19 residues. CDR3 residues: CASSLKALRLAGSTDTQYF. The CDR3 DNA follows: TGTGCCAGCAGCTTAAAGGCACTGCGGCTAGCGGGCAGCACAGATACGCAGTATTTT.